This T cell receptor beta chain was obtained from a study of blood T cell repertoires in COVID-19. J was trimmed by 1 base and V by 4 bases; bases with no gene match: 11. The V gene's germline CDR1 is LNHDA and CDR2 SQIVND (reference sequence). The CDR3 length is 17 residues. Some clones are missing from TCRdb's copy, which holds only in-frame ones; the method was immunoSEQ multiplex PCR. The sample shows 230,000 or so clones, around 81% of them seen only once. The origin of this receptor is a man in his forties or fifties who had recovered from COVID-19. Sequencing input: PBMCs or T cells enriched from blood (not recorded which). The chain combines TRBV19 with TRBJ2-3, with 7 bases lining up with TRBD2. CDR3 sequence (DNA): TGTGCCAGTAGTAAGCTAAGCGGGGTGGGCGGCACAGATACGCAGTATTTT. Its protein product is CASSKLSGVGGTDTQYF.